The T cell receptor (beta chain) described here comes from a study of PD-L1 blockade in urothelial cancer. This clone was detected once. The CDR3 length is 18 residues. Time point given: pretreatment peripheral blood. Repertoires were generated with immunoSEQ multiplex PCR, while TCRdb's copy carries only in-frame clones and drops some. The table lists fewer than 50,000 clones, approximately 85% of them singletons. The TCR comes from an older man with urothelial cancer. J is TRBJ2-2 and V is TRBV21-1; TRBD2, as called in the table, went unchecked against the DNA. TRBV21-1 is designated a pseudogene. Source: PBMCs, taken around atezolizumab (anti-PD-L1) treatment. For the CDR3, the DNA is TGTGCCAGCAGCAAAGGGTCACTAGCGGGGATGAACACCGGGGAGCTGTTTTTT. Encoded protein: CASSKGSLAGMNTGELFF.